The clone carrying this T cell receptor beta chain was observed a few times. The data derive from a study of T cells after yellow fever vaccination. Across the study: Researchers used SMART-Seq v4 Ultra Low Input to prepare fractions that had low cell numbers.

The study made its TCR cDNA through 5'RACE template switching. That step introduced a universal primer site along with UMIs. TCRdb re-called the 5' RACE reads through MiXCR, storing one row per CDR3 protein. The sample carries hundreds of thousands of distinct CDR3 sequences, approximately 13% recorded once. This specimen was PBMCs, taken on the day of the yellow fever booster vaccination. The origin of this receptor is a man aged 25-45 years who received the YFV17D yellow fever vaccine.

This CDR3 is CATSDSRGQGRRNEQFF. Here the CDR3 DNA reads TGTGCCACCAGTGATTCCCGAGGACAGGGAAGGCGGAATGAGCAGTTCTTC. The rearrangement joins TRBV24-1 to TRBJ2-1, with TRBD1 matching over 8 bases. The CDR3 runs 17 residues. Trimming took 2 bases from V and 7 from J; bases not matched to a gene: 12. From germline, CDR1 is KGHDR and CDR2 SFDVKD.